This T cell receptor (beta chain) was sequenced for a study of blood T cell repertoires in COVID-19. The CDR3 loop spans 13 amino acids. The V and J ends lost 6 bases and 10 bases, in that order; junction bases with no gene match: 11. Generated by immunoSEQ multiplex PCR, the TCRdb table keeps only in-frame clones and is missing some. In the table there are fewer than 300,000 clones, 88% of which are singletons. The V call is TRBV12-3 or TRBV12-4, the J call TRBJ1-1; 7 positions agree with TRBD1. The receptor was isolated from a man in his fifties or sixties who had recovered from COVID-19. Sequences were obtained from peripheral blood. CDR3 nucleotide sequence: TGTGCCAGCAGCCCCGGGACAGCCCATGGAGCTTTCTTT. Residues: CASSPGTAHGAFF.